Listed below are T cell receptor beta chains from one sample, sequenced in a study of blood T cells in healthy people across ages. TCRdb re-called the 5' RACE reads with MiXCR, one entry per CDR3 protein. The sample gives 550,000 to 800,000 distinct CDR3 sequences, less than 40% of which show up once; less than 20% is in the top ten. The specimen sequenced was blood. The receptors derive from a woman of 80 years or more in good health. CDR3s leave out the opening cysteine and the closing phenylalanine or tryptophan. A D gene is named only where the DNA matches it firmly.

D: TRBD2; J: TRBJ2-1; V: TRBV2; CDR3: ASQTSGGANEQF
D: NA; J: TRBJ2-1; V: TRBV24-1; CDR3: ATSGGDSHYNEQF
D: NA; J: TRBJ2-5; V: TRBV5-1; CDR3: ASSLGHTRQETQY
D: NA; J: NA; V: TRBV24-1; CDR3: ATEGGTYNEQY
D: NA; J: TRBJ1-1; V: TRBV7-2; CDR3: ASSLIPRRGIGTEAF
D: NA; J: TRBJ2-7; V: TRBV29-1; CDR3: SFQRGSEQY
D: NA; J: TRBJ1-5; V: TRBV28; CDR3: ASFPGQGPLQPQH
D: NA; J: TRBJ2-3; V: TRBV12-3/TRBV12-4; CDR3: ASSQQGGVSTDAQY
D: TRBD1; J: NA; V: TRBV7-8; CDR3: ASSLGPPGQGGVWGSEQY
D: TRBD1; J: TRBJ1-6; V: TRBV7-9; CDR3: ASSSPRTGGTPLH
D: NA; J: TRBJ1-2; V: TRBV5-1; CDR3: ASRESREGGYT
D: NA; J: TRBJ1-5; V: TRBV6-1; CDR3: ASSAEYNQPQH
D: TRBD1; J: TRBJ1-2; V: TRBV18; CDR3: ASSPRAGGDYGYT
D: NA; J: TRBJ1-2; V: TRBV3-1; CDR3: ASSQETDRGNGYT
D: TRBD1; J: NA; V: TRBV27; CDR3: ASSDRGRSRQETQY
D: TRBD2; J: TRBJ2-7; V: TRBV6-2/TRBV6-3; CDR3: ASSSGGAFSEQY
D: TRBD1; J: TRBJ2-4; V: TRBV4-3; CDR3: ASSQTGGTAKNIQY
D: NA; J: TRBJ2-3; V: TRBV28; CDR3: AIVGAIGTDTQY
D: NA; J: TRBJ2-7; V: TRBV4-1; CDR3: ASSQEWGGAPYEQY
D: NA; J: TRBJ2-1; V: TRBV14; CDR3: ASSRDDLSSYNEQF
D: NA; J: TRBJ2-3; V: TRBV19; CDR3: ASSIGGRIADTQY
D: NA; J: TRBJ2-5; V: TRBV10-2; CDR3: ASSDRARETQY
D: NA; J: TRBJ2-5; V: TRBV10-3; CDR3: AISGEDEQY
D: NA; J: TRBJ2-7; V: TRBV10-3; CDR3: ATADSSYEQY
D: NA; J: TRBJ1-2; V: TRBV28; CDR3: ASSLTALEGGRGYT
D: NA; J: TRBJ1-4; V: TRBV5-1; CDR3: ASSLRDTSNEKLF
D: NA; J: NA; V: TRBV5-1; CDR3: ASSPMEGAVYNEQY
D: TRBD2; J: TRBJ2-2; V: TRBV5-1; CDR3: ASSPTTSADTGELF
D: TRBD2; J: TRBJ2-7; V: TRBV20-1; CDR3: SASPTLSGGPYEQY
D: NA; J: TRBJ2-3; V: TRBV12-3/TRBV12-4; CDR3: ASSLDRSADAQY
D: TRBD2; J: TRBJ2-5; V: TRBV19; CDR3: ASSGGGYQETQY
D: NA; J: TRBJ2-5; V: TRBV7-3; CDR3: PSSSGPRETRY
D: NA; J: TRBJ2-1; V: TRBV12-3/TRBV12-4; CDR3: ASSFGGRDEQF
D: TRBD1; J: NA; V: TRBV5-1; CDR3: ASSLGTGGSLSSYNEQY
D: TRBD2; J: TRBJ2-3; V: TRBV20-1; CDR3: SARSRTSGGPPDTQY
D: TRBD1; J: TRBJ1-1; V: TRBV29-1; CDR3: SVEEYRGTEAF